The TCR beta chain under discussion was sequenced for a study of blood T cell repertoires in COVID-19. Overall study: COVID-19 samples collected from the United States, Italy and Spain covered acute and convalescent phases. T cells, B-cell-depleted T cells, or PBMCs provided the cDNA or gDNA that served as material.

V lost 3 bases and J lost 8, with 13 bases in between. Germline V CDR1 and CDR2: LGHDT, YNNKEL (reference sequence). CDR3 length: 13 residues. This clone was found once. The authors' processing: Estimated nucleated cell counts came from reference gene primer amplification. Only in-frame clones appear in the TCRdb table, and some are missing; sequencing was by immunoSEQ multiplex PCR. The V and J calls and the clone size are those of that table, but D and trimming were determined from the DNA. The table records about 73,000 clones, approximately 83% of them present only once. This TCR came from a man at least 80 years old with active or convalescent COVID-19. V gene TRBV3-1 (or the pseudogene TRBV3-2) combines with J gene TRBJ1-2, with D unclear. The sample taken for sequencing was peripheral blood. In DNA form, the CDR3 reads TGTGCCAGCAGCCACCACTCAGCGGGGGGCTACACCTTC. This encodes CASSHHSAGGYTF.